This is a list of T cell receptor beta chains from one sample in a study of T cell repertoires in cytomegalovirus infection. Antigens for these TCRs are unknown. Using its own MiXCR run on the reads, TCRdb lists one record per CDR3 protein. This sample carries about 890,000 distinct CDR3 sequences, roughly 31% of them seen once, and the ten largest clones take 13%. Source: cultured CD8+ T cells from PBMCs, taken from culture after CMV antigen stimulation. The receptor source for this set is a human donor in good health (CMV status not recorded). Some clones in this sample may be carry-over from other donors' samples. Both conserved end residues are part of each CDR3. The order of the fields is CDR3 protein, CDR3 DNA, V gene, J gene, D gene, clone size. D genes are given only for firm matches. Clone size is not always given. Where it is, it says once, few, many or a class for expanded clones.

CATERGTDTQYF,TGTGCCACCGAGAGAGGGACAGATACGCAGTATTTT,TRBV12-3/TRBV12-4,TRBJ2-3,.,.
CASSSKQGIGTGELFF,TGTGCCAGCAGCTCCAAACAGGGGATTGGCACCGGGGAGCTGTTTTTT,TRBV5-4,TRBJ2-2,TRBD1,.
CATGDPNQPQHF,TGTGCCACCGGGGACCCTAATCAGCCCCAGCATTTT,TRBV10-3,TRBJ1-5,.,few
CASTNTGTWVDTQYF,TGTGCCAGTACCAATACCGGGACTTGGGTTGATACGCAGTATTTT,TRBV19,TRBJ2-3,.,.
CASSNPYNEQFF,TGTGCCAGCAGCAATCCCTACAATGAGCAGTTCTTC,TRBV7-2,TRBJ2-1,.,many
CASSPGQGRGYTF,TGTGCCAGCAGCCCTGGACAGGGGCGCGGCTACACCTTC,TRBV13,TRBJ1-2,TRBD1,.
CASSQELSVRGGELFF,TGCGCCAGCAGCCAAGAGTTGTCAGTGAGGGGGGGGGAGCTGTTTTTT,TRBV4-3,TRBJ2-2,.,few
CASCPTPDGSGELFF,TGTGCCAGCTGCCCGACACCGGACGGTTCCGGGGAGCTGTTTTTT,TRBV12-3/TRBV12-4,TRBJ2-2,.,many
CASSSQQGFDGYTF,TGTGCCAGCAGCTCACAACAGGGTTTCGATGGCTACACCTTC,TRBV11-1,TRBJ1-2,.,few
CASSLKGEQYF,TGTGCCAGCAGTTTAAAGGGGGAGCAGTACTTC,TRBV12-3/TRBV12-4,TRBJ2-7,.,many
CAISESTHTNNEQFF,TGTGCCATCAGTGAGTCGACTCACACCAACAATGAGCAGTTCTTC,TRBV10-3,TRBJ2-1,.,.
CASSHRVGTEAFF,TGTGCCAGCAGTCACAGGGTTGGCACTGAAGCTTTCTTT,TRBV27,TRBJ1-1,.,.
CASRRTGGWQPQHF,TGTGCCAGTCGTCGGACAGGGGGCTGGCAGCCCCAGCATTTT,TRBV19,TRBJ1-5,TRBD1,many
CASSSLPGPYRTDTQYF,TGTGCCAGCAGCTCCCTCCCAGGGCCCTACCGCACAGATACGCAGTATTTT,TRBV12-3/TRBV12-4,TRBJ2-3,.,.
CASSYRQAEKLFF,TGTGCCAGCAGTTACCGGCAGGCCGAAAAACTGTTTTTT,TRBV6-5,TRBJ1-4,.,many
CASSLAGVGNQPQHF,TGTGCCAGCAGCTTAGCGGGGGTTGGCAATCAGCCCCAGCATTTT,TRBV7-8,TRBJ1-5,.,few
CSARMVSTEAFF,TGCAGTGCTAGGATGGTATCCACTGAAGCTTTCTTT,TRBV20-1,TRBJ1-1,.,.
CASSEGSFSYEQYF,TGTGCCAGCAGTGAAGGGTCTTTCTCCTACGAGCAGTACTTC,TRBV6-5,TRBJ2-7,.,.
CSARAPGGGHNEQFF,TGCAGTGCTAGAGCCCCAGGCGGGGGGCACAATGAGCAGTTCTTC,TRBV20-1,TRBJ2-1,TRBD2,.
CASSPPSVERTDTQYF,TGTGCCAGCAGCCCACCCTCCGTGGAGCGCACAGATACGCAGTATTTT,TRBV7-6,TRBJ2-3,.,few
CASSDKDRDGYTF,TGTGCCAGCAGTGACAAGGACAGGGATGGCTACACCTTC,TRBV6-1,TRBJ1-2,TRBD1,.
CATLPWGASYEQYF,TGTGCCACCCTTCCCTGGGGCGCGTCCTACGAGCAGTACTTC,TRBV6-2/TRBV6-3,TRBJ2-7,.,few
CASSFPSGGGRSNEQFF,TGTGCCAGCAGTTTCCCTAGCGGGGGGGGGAGGTCCAATGAGCAGTTCTTC,TRBV7-3,TRBJ2-1,TRBD2,few
CASSLNGEGANVLTF,TGTGCCAGCAGCTTAAACGGGGAGGGGGCCAACGTCCTGACTTTC,TRBV7-3,TRBJ2-6,.,many
CASSAEWGGETEAFF,TGTGCCAGCAGCGCCGAATGGGGTGGTGAGACTGAAGCTTTCTTT,TRBV7-6,TRBJ1-1,.,.
CSAGQMNTEAFF,TGCAGCGCCGGACAGATGAACACTGAAGCTTTCTTT,TRBV29-1,TRBJ1-1,.,once
CASSQDGAGRLSGYTF,TGTGCCAGCAGCCAAGATGGGGCGGGGCGCTTAAGTGGCTACACCTTC,TRBV14,TRBJ1-2,.,few
CASSQSSITGELFF,TGTGCCAGCAGCCAATCTAGTATCACCGGGGAGCTGTTTTTT,TRBV6-5,TRBJ2-2,.,once
CASRSTSGGTWTQYF,TGTGCCAGCAGATCTACTAGCGGGGGAACCTGGACCCAGTACTTC,TRBV7-2,TRBJ2-5,TRBD2,.
CSVEDRDHPGYTF,TGCAGCGTTGAAGACAGGGATCACCCTGGCTACACCTTC,TRBV29-1,TRBJ1-2,.,.